This T cell receptor beta chain was recovered during a study of Ad26.COV2.S vaccination and SARS-CoV-2 variants. Profiled with immunoSEQ multiplex PCR; TCRdb holds only in-frame clones, not every one. This sample carries under 400,000 clones, around 86% of them seen once, and the ten largest clones take around 3.7%. The treatment was: about 20 received Ad26.COV2.S at low or high dose, single or two shots; roughly five received placebo; per-sample allocation not given. Vaccine and placebo recipients were sampled on day 63 after the first injection. Trimming stripped 0 bases from V and 4 bases from J, with 11 bases between. This CDR3 region has 14 residues. Germline loops: CDR1 SGHRS, CDR2 YFSETQ.

Sample: peripheral blood, taken in a trial of Ad26.COV2.S vaccine versus placebo. This receptor was obtained from a person aged 18-60 years who received the Ad26.COV2.S COVID-19 vaccine or a placebo. V is TRBV5-1 and J is TRBJ2-7; TRBD1 might be the D (6 bases). The CDR3 reads CASSLDRVAYEQYF. CDR3 nucleotides: TGCGCCAGCAGCTTGGACAGGGTGGCGTACGAGCAGTACTTC.